The source of this TCR beta chain is a study of blood T cells in healthy people across ages. Overall study findings and caveats: Leaving the PBMCs unsorted stopped any conclusive comparison of naive versus antigen-experienced cells.

As concerns this clonotype: Antigen unknown.

V was shortened by 0 bases and J by 3 bases, with 16 bases between the two germline ends. Germline CDR1 SGHAT, CDR2 FQNNGV. The CDR3 totals 17 residues. Through a sample-barcoded 5' primer and a J-beta primer mix, a second PCR was run for 7 to 11 cycles. Unique molecular identifiers of 12 random nucleotides labeled each cDNA. At least 2.5 million CDR3-containing paired-end reads were obtained per sample. Each CDR3 protein is one row after TCRdb ran MiXCR on the 5' RACE reads. The sample holds about a million distinct CDR3 sequences; roughly 52% are singletons and the top ten take around an eighth. The sample taken for sequencing was blood. This sequence originates from a man aged 30-40 years in good health. The gene calls are TRBV11-2 and TRBJ2-3; tentative D call: TRBD2 (6 bases). Here the CDR3 DNA reads TGTGCCAGCAGCTTAGATGTCGGCGGGGAGGCAACAGATACGCAGTATTTT. It codes for CASSLDVGGEATDTQYF.